Only one count was recorded for the clone carrying this T cell receptor (beta chain). The target antigen is unknown. PCR employed 60 Vbeta and 13 Jbeta primers. TCRdb's copy holds only in-frame clones and misses some; the assay was immunoSEQ multiplex PCR. The sample has about 160,000 clones; around 74% are singletons. The entry originates in a study of cytomegalovirus exposure and HLA in healthy donors. General study findings and limits: Later analysis demonstrated an association between a missense DCLRE1C variant and TCR beta V- and J-gene trimming. Excluded: some indistinguishable V segments such as TRBV6-2 and TRBV6-3. Per a prior analysis, the majority of TCR beta V segments were productive roughly 90% or roughly 30% of the time.

This cohort consisted of healthy bone marrow donors. The CDR3 covers 14 residues. CDR1 is MGHRA, CDR2 YSYEKL, per germline. V was clipped by 5 bases and J by 1 base; unmatched bases: 2. The sequencing input was PBMCs. J is TRBJ2-3 and V is TRBV4-1; 8 bases map to TRBD1. This receptor was obtained from a man aged 18 to 30 in good health and CMV-seronegative. In nucleotides, the CDR3 is TGCGCCAGCAGCGACAGGGGAGGCACAGATACGCAGTATTTT. The encoded protein is CASSDRGGTDTQYF.